There are a few counts of the clone carrying this TCR beta chain. From germline, CDR1 is MNHEY and CDR2 SVGAGI. This CDR3 contains 14 residues. The V segment lost 3 bases and the J segment 5 bases; nucleotides outside the gene matches: 6. This sample stems from a study of blood T cell repertoires in COVID-19. Study background: Acute-phase and convalescent COVID-19 samples originated in the United States, Italy and Spain.

In the authors' workflow: Estimation of nucleated cell counts was performed using reference gene primer amplification. Profiled with immunoSEQ multiplex PCR; TCRdb holds only in-frame clones, not every one. V, J and clone size reflect that table, while D and trimming were determined from the DNA. The sample comprises some 200,000 clones, around 90% of which are singletons, and 1.5% to 2% rests with the top ten. The TCR originated in an older man with acute or convalescent COVID-19. The V call is TRBV6-5, the J call TRBJ1-1; TRBD1 matches at 7 bases. The sample was peripheral blood. CDR3 bases: TGTGCCAGCAGTTATTCGACAGGGCAAACTGAAGCTTTCTTT. Protein: CASSYSTGQTEAFF.